The clone carrying this T cell receptor (beta chain) was counted between two and nine times. The antigen is unknown. CDR3 length equals 16 residues. After removal of 4 bases from V and 0 bases from J, the junction contained 7 bases not matched to a gene. The germline V gene has CDR1 SGHRS and CDR2 YFSETQ. This entry is derived from a study of fetal regulatory T cell absence and autoimmunity. In the study overall: Exocrine pancreas autoimmunity occurred in IPEX patients lacking clinical diabetes.

Clones were sequenced by immunoSEQ multiplex PCR, and TCRdb holds only the in-frame ones, with some missing. The data show approximately 46,000 clones, with around 83% seen just once and 0.41% held by the top ten. Regarding the study as a whole: In IPEX syndrome, oligoclonal enrichment was read as supporting prenatal antigen-driven autoimmunity in the pancreas. Cord blood and pancreas showed broadly similar TRB gene family usage.

The sequence was collected from a newborn boy with IPEX syndrome. The sequenced sample was cord blood. This rearrangement joins TRBV5-1 to TRBJ2-7; TRBD2 aligns across 10 bases. The chain's CDR3 is CASSPGGTSVSYEQYF. The CDR3 DNA reads TGCGCCAGCAGCCCGGGCGGGACTAGCGTCTCCTACGAGCAGTACTTC.